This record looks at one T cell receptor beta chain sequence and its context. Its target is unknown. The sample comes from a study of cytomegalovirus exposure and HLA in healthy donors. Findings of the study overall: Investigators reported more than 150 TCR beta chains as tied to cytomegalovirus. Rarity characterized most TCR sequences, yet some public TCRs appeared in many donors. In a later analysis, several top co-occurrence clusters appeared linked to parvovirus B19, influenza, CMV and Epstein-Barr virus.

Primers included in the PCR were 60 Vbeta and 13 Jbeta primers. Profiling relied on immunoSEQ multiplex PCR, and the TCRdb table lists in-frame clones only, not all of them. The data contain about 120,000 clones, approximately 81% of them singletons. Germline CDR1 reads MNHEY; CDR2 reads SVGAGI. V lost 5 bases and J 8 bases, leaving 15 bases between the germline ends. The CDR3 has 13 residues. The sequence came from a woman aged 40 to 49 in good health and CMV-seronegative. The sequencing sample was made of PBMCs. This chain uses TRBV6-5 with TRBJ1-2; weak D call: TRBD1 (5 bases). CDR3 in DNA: TGTGCCAGCAGTAACGACAGAGCGCGAGGCTACACCTTC. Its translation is CASSNDRARGYTF.